Listed below are T cell receptor beta chains from one sample, sequenced in a study of blood T cell repertoires in COVID-19. Profiled with immunoSEQ multiplex PCR; TCRdb holds only in-frame clones, not every one. The data contain approximately 350,000 clones, around four fifths of them singletons. Sequencing was carried out using PBMCs or T cells enriched from blood (not recorded which). Source of these receptors: a woman between 50 and 59 years old who had recovered from COVID-19. Each CDR3 is given without its conserved first and last residue. Each record gives: CDR3 protein, CDR3 length, clone size, V gene, J gene. Part of the rows lack a size; the others show once, few, many or a class for expanded clones.

CDR3 protein: ASSFTQGRASGYT
CDR3 length: 13
clone size: -
V gene: TRBV5-4
J gene: TRBJ1-2

CDR3 protein: ASSQDWLAGGPGEQY
CDR3 length: 15
clone size: -
V gene: TRBV4-3
J gene: TRBJ2-7

CDR3 protein: AVVGQSYEQY
CDR3 length: 10
clone size: -
V gene: TRBV6-5
J gene: TRBJ2-7

CDR3 protein: ASSLRQIYNSPLH
CDR3 length: 13
clone size: -
V gene: TRBV7-2
J gene: TRBJ1-6

CDR3 protein: ASSATGWRDEQY
CDR3 length: 12
clone size: -
V gene: TRBV7-9
J gene: TRBJ2-7

CDR3 protein: ASSQAKTENTEAF
CDR3 length: 13
clone size: few
V gene: TRBV3-1/TRBV3-2
J gene: TRBJ1-1

CDR3 protein: ASSLGPQGISNQPQH
CDR3 length: 15
clone size: few
V gene: TRBV7-6
J gene: TRBJ1-5

CDR3 protein: ASSQKSHGYT
CDR3 length: 10
clone size: -
V gene: TRBV5-6
J gene: TRBJ1-2

CDR3 protein: ASTGTGWHYSNQPQH
CDR3 length: 15
clone size: -
V gene: TRBV19
J gene: TRBJ1-5

CDR3 protein: ASSISGSTYEQY
CDR3 length: 12
clone size: -
V gene: TRBV5-4
J gene: TRBJ2-7

CDR3 protein: ASSLEGADGYT
CDR3 length: 11
clone size: -
V gene: TRBV7-8
J gene: TRBJ1-2

CDR3 protein: ANQGDTGNTIY
CDR3 length: 11
clone size: -
V gene: TRBV30
J gene: TRBJ1-3

CDR3 protein: ASSQDRAGGGYEQY
CDR3 length: 14
clone size: -
V gene: TRBV4-3
J gene: TRBJ2-7

CDR3 protein: ASSPDRAYTIY
CDR3 length: 11
clone size: -
V gene: TRBV12-3/TRBV12-4
J gene: TRBJ1-3

CDR3 protein: ARSFRGGAYNEQF
CDR3 length: 13
clone size: -
V gene: TRBV5-3
J gene: TRBJ2-1

CDR3 protein: ASSASLGGPNEQY
CDR3 length: 13
clone size: -
V gene: TRBV6-2/TRBV6-3
J gene: TRBJ2-7

CDR3 protein: ASSYSGQGVSGELF
CDR3 length: 14
clone size: -
V gene: TRBV6-2/TRBV6-3
J gene: TRBJ2-2

CDR3 protein: ASIQGIANYGYT
CDR3 length: 12
clone size: -
V gene: TRBV2
J gene: TRBJ1-2

CDR3 protein: ASSLGQGAYEQY
CDR3 length: 12
clone size: -
V gene: TRBV11-1
J gene: TRBJ2-7

CDR3 protein: ASSAFDGVNTEAF
CDR3 length: 13
clone size: -
V gene: TRBV9
J gene: TRBJ1-1

CDR3 protein: ATSSRKGLAVETQY
CDR3 length: 14
clone size: -
V gene: TRBV15
J gene: TRBJ2-5

CDR3 protein: AILRGQGTWNTEAF
CDR3 length: 14
clone size: -
V gene: TRBV10-3
J gene: TRBJ1-1

CDR3 protein: ASSLALAELSGNTIY
CDR3 length: 15
clone size: -
V gene: TRBV7-9
J gene: TRBJ1-3

CDR3 protein: ASSLAGGGYT
CDR3 length: 10
clone size: once
V gene: TRBV7-8
J gene: TRBJ1-2

CDR3 protein: ASRGGVGTNEKLF
CDR3 length: 13
clone size: -
V gene: TRBV6-5
J gene: TRBJ1-4

CDR3 protein: ASSEILAGGFDEQF
CDR3 length: 14
clone size: -
V gene: TRBV2
J gene: TRBJ2-1

CDR3 protein: ASSIASGQGVFTGELF
CDR3 length: 16
clone size: -
V gene: TRBV19
J gene: TRBJ2-2

CDR3 protein: ASSATGAGNTEAF
CDR3 length: 13
clone size: once
V gene: TRBV5-6
J gene: TRBJ1-1

CDR3 protein: ASSQALAQETQY
CDR3 length: 12
clone size: -
V gene: TRBV3-1/TRBV3-2
J gene: TRBJ2-5

CDR3 protein: ASSKGQGTNNGGYT
CDR3 length: 14
clone size: -
V gene: TRBV19
J gene: TRBJ1-2

CDR3 protein: ASSLGGLMNTEAF
CDR3 length: 13
clone size: -
V gene: TRBV5-4
J gene: TRBJ1-1

CDR3 protein: ASSFLNSPLH
CDR3 length: 10
clone size: -
V gene: TRBV6-2/TRBV6-3
J gene: TRBJ1-6

CDR3 protein: ASSQEVSGAEAF
CDR3 length: 12
clone size: -
V gene: TRBV14
J gene: TRBJ1-1

CDR3 protein: ASSVGPTGNTEAF
CDR3 length: 13
clone size: -
V gene: TRBV9
J gene: TRBJ1-1

CDR3 protein: ASSLDRGYVNEQF
CDR3 length: 13
clone size: -
V gene: TRBV5-1
J gene: TRBJ2-1

CDR3 protein: ASSVGTGTTNEKLF
CDR3 length: 14
clone size: -
V gene: TRBV9
J gene: TRBJ1-4

CDR3 protein: ASSQGASGGPETQY
CDR3 length: 14
clone size: -
V gene: TRBV7-7
J gene: TRBJ2-5

CDR3 protein: ASSIGGRQGNSPLH
CDR3 length: 14
clone size: -
V gene: TRBV19
J gene: TRBJ1-6

CDR3 protein: AIRTLLGTGPGYT
CDR3 length: 13
clone size: few
V gene: TRBV10-3
J gene: TRBJ1-2

CDR3 protein: ASDLDGGGGNTEAF
CDR3 length: 14
clone size: -
V gene: TRBV5-4
J gene: TRBJ1-1

CDR3 protein: AWRISGGGELF
CDR3 length: 11
clone size: -
V gene: TRBV30
J gene: TRBJ2-2

CDR3 protein: ASSDRPGQGSEKLF
CDR3 length: 14
clone size: -
V gene: TRBV2
J gene: TRBJ1-4

CDR3 protein: ASSSPGGWGSPLH
CDR3 length: 13
clone size: -
V gene: TRBV7-8
J gene: TRBJ1-6

CDR3 protein: ASSQENTGGNSPLH
CDR3 length: 14
clone size: -
V gene: TRBV4-1
J gene: TRBJ1-6

CDR3 protein: ASSPTGDTGNTIY
CDR3 length: 13
clone size: -
V gene: TRBV4-3
J gene: TRBJ1-3

CDR3 protein: ASSLDPGYGYT
CDR3 length: 11
clone size: -
V gene: TRBV11-3
J gene: TRBJ1-2

CDR3 protein: ASTAGGPYEQY
CDR3 length: 11
clone size: -
V gene: TRBV7-2
J gene: TRBJ2-7

CDR3 protein: ASSLEVGAGNGYT
CDR3 length: 13
clone size: -
V gene: TRBV5-1
J gene: TRBJ1-2

CDR3 protein: ASSLGRGWTEAF
CDR3 length: 12
clone size: -
V gene: TRBV5-5
J gene: TRBJ1-1

CDR3 protein: ASSYSGLTGNTIY
CDR3 length: 13
clone size: -
V gene: TRBV6-2/TRBV6-3
J gene: TRBJ1-3

CDR3 protein: ASSPAPGGAYNEQF
CDR3 length: 14
clone size: -
V gene: TRBV28
J gene: TRBJ2-1

CDR3 protein: ASSLGGSSYNSPLH
CDR3 length: 14
clone size: -
V gene: TRBV5-1
J gene: TRBJ1-6

CDR3 protein: ASSPSTDTQY
CDR3 length: 10
clone size: few
V gene: TRBV5-4
J gene: TRBJ2-3

CDR3 protein: ASSYAGGPGSQY
CDR3 length: 12
clone size: -
V gene: TRBV6-2/TRBV6-3
J gene: TRBJ2-3

CDR3 protein: ATSRVVLVSSYEQY
CDR3 length: 14
clone size: once
V gene: TRBV15
J gene: TRBJ2-7

CDR3 protein: ASSLGAGLTYEQY
CDR3 length: 13
clone size: -
V gene: TRBV5-4
J gene: TRBJ2-7

CDR3 protein: ASSSRGTTNEQY
CDR3 length: 12
clone size: -
V gene: TRBV5-1
J gene: TRBJ2-7

CDR3 protein: ASSFQQGLIGYT
CDR3 length: 12
clone size: many
V gene: TRBV5-1
J gene: TRBJ1-2

CDR3 protein: ASTWEGVTEAF
CDR3 length: 11
clone size: -
V gene: TRBV2
J gene: TRBJ1-1